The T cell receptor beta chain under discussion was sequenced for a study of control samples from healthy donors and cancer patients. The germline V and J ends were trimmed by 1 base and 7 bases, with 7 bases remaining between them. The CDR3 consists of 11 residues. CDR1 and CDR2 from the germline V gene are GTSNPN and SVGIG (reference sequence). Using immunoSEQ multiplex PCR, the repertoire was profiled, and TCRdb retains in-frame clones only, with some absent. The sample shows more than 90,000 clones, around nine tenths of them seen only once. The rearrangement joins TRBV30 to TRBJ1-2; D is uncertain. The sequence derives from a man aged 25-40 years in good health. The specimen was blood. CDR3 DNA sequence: TGTGCCTGGAGTGGGGGAGTTGGCTACACCTTC. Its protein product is CAWSGGVGYTF.